This TCR beta chain was sequenced in a study of cytomegalovirus exposure and HLA in healthy donors. Study information: Prior work identified roughly 120 million unique TCR beta sequences in about 179 million T cells. Study findings and constraints: There were a few CMV-associated chains whose specificity for CMV antigens was confirmed in vitro.

This PCR relied on a set of 60 Vbeta primers and 13 Jbeta primers. Method: immunoSEQ multiplex PCR; TCRdb's copy keeps in-frame clones and lacks some. Among some 71,000 clones listed, about 70% were seen once. This CDR3 has 12 amino acids. Germline CDR1 and CDR2: MNHEY and SVGAGI. The V end was cut by 8 bases, the J end by 6 bases, with 10 bases between. On this clone: Antigen unknown.

This receptor was obtained from a man aged 35 to 55 in good health and CMV-seropositive. The material sequenced was PBMCs. The genes are TRBV6-5 and TRBJ2-2; D might be TRBD2 (7 bases). The CDR3 spells CASGGAAGELFF. The CDR3 DNA is TGTGCCAGCGGGGGGGCTGCCGGGGAGCTGTTTTTT.